This T cell receptor (beta chain) emerged from a study of blood T cell repertoires in COVID-19. The wider study: The origin of the acute and convalescent COVID-19 samples was the United States, Italy and Spain. Sources were T cells, B-cell-depleted T cells, or PBMCs; the material itself was cDNA or gDNA.

As originally analysed: Amplification of reference gene primers provided the estimated nucleated cell counts. The method was immunoSEQ multiplex PCR; TCRdb's version includes in-frame clones alone and lacks a portion of them. The V and J calls and clone size were taken over from that table, and D and trimming were inferred from the DNA. The table includes roughly 250,000 clones, around 86% detected once. Germline CDR1 and CDR2: MNHEY and SVGAGI. The CDR3 extends over 13 amino acids. The V end was cut by 5 bases, the J end by 3 bases, with 10 bases between. This rearrangement joins TRBV6-5 to TRBJ1-1; D unresolved. The source material was peripheral blood. This clonotype was sampled from a woman aged 60-75 years with active or convalescent COVID-19. The CDR3 loop reads CASSPQRHTEAFF. CDR3 sequence (DNA): TGTGCCAGCAGTCCCCAGAGGCACACTGAAGCTTTCTTT.